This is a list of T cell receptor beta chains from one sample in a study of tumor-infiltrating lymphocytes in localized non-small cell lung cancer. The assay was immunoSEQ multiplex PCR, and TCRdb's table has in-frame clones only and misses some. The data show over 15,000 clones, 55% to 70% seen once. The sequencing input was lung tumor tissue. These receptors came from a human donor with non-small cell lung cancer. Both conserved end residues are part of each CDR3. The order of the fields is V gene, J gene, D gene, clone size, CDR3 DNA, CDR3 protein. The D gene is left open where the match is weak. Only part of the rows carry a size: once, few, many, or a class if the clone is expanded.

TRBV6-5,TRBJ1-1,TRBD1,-,TGTGCCAGCAGTTACAACAGGGGGCCCAACACTGAAGCTTTCTTT,CASSYNRGPNTEAFF
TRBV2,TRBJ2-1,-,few,TGTGCCAGCAGTGAGGGTTATGAGCAGTTCTTC,CASSEGYEQFF
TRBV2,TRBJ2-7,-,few,TGTGCCAGCATCCGGGACTACGAGCAGTACTTC,CASIRDYEQYF
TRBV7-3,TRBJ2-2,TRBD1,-,TGTGCCAGCAGTCTTTTCGACAGGGGGACCGGGGAGCTGTTTTTT,CASSLFDRGTGELFF
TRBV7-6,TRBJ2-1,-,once,TGTGCCAGCAGCTCTCTAGAAATGGGGCAGTTCTTC,CASSSLEMGQFF
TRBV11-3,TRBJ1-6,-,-,TGTGCCAGCAGCTCTGGTGCAGATTCAAGCCCGATTTCACCCCTCCACTTT,CASSSGADSSPISPLHF
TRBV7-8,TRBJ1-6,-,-,TGTGCCAGCAGCCTAGGAGGCGAAAGCTCCTATAATTCACCCCTCCACTTT,CASSLGGESSYNSPLHF
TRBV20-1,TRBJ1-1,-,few,TGCAGTGCTAGGCAGAACACTGAAGCTTTCTTT,CSARQNTEAFF
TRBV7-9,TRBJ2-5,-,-,TGTGCCAGCAGCTTACCCATAGGGGGACAAGAGACCCAGTACTTC,CASSLPIGGQETQYF
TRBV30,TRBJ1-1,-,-,TGTGCCTGGATTTTTGGACCGGGGGACACTGAAGCTTTCTTT,CAWIFGPGDTEAFF
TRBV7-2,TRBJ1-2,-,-,TGTGCCAGCAGCTTCGGATCCCATCCGGGTGGCTACACCTTC,CASSFGSHPGGYTF
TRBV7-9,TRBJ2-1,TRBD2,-,TGTGCCAGCAGCACCCTCCTAGCGGGGGCCTACAATGAGCAGTTCTTC,CASSTLLAGAYNEQFF
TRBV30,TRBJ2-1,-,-,TGTGCCTGGAGTGCGGGACCTGACAGGGAGCAGTTCTTC,CAWSAGPDREQFF
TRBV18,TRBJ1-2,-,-,TGTGCCAGCTCACCCCTCAAGACAGGCGGTGGCTATGGCTACACCTTC,CASSPLKTGGGYGYTF
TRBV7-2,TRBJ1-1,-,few,TGTGCCAGCAGCTTAGACAGGGAGAACACTGAAGCTTTCTTT,CASSLDRENTEAFF
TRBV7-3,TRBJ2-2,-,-,TGTGCCAGCAGCTTAGAAGCGACCACCGGGGAGCTGTTTTTT,CASSLEATTGELFF
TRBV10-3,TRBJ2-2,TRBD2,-,TGTGCCATCAGTGAGGCGGGAGGGGTGATCGGGGAGCTGTTTTTT,CAISEAGGVIGELFF
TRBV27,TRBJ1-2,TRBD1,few,TGTGCCAGCAGTAAGACAGGGGGGGCTCACTATGGCTACACCTTC,CASSKTGGAHYGYTF
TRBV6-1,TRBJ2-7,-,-,TGTGCCAGCAGTCCGTCGGTGGCCTACGAGCAGTACTTC,CASSPSVAYEQYF
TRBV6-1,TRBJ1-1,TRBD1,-,TGTGCCAGCAGTGAATCCAGGGGGCCAGTCATGAACACTGAAGCTTTCTTT,CASSESRGPVMNTEAFF
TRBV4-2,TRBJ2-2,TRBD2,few,TGTGCCAGCAGCTTGGATTTGCGGGAGACCGGGGAGCTGTTTTTT,CASSLDLRETGELFF
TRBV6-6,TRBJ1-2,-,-,TGTGCCAGCAGGCAAGCCCAGGAGTCTCATGGCTACACCTTC,CASRQAQESHGYTF
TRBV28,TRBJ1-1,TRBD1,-,TGTGCCAGCAGTCCGGGACAGGACGACACTGAAGCTTTCTTT,CASSPGQDDTEAFF
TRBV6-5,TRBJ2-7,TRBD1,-,TGTGCCAGCAGTTACTCCCGGGACAGGGGACACGAGCAGTACTTC,CASSYSRDRGHEQYF
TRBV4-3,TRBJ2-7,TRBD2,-,TGCGCCAGCAGCCAGACGACTAGCGGTATAAAGTACTTC,CASSQTTSGIKYF
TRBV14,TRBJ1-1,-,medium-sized,TGTGCCAGCAGCCAAGCATTGGGGGAAGCTTTCTTT,CASSQALGEAFF
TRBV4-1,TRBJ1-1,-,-,TGCGCCAGCAGCCAAGATTGGGCGGCTCTCGGGATCGACACTGAAGCTTTCTTT,CASSQDWAALGIDTEAFF
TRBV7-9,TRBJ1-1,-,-,TGTGCCAGCAGCCGAGACGGGGGTTCCCGGAACACTGAAGCTTTCTTT,CASSRDGGSRNTEAFF
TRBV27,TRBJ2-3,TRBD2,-,TGTGCCAGCAGTTTCGTGGGCAGCGGGAGGGCCGCGGGAACAGATACGCAGTATTTT,CASSFVGSGRAAGTDTQYF
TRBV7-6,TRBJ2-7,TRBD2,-,TGTGCCAGCAGCTTAGCCCTAGCGGGAGGGTCCTACGAGCAGTACTTC,CASSLALAGGSYEQYF
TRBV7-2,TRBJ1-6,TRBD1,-,TGTGCCAGCAGCTTAGAACTGAGGACAGGGCTAAATTCACCCCTCCACTTT,CASSLELRTGLNSPLHF
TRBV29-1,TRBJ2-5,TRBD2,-,TGCAGCGTTGGGTTCGGCGGACTAGCGGGGGAGACCCAGTACTTC,CSVGFGGLAGETQYF